These T cell receptor beta chains were read from a single sample in a study of T cell responses to AZD1222 COVID-19 vaccine. Repertoires were generated with immunoSEQ multiplex PCR, while TCRdb's copy carries only in-frame clones and drops some. The sample shows 95,000 to 150,000 clones, 80% to 90% of them seen only once. Sequencing was performed on peripheral blood, taken on day 0 of AZD1222 vaccination. The source of these receptors is an adult in good health. Both conserved end residues are trimmed from each CDR3. Fields, in order: clone size, J gene, V gene, CDR3 protein. Some rows have no size entry. The others give once, few or many, or a class for an expanded clone.

NA TRBJ1-1 TRBV19 ASKRFQNTEAF
few TRBJ1-6 TRBV3-1/TRBV3-2 ASSQAYGTGNSPLH
once TRBJ1-2 TRBV2 ANTSGRNYGYT
NA TRBJ1-2 TRBV2 ASADRQDDYGYT
NA TRBJ1-2 TRBV12-3/TRBV12-4 ASSRDTNYGYT
NA TRBJ2-3 TRBV6-4 ASSVGGGTDTQY
NA TRBJ2-1 TRBV4-2 ASSQDLSSVAGEGNEQF
NA TRBJ2-7 TRBV3-1/TRBV3-2 ASTPFGTGTYEQY
NA TRBJ2-2 TRBV2 ASSAAGFTAGELF
NA TRBJ2-2 TRBV3-1/TRBV3-2 ASSPTPTPGGELF
NA TRBJ1-1 TRBV12-3/TRBV12-4 ASSWGNEAF
NA TRBJ1-2 TRBV10-3 AISEPTTHRPDSYGYT
NA TRBJ2-3 TRBV27 ASSSRQGSTDTQY
once TRBJ2-5 TRBV15 ATSREGAHQETQY
NA TRBJ2-1 TRBV7-9 ASSLITLAPSSYNEQF
NA TRBJ2-3 TRBV5-4 ASSLGRDRATDTQY
NA TRBJ2-1 TRBV9 ASSYWTGSYNEQF
NA TRBJ2-2 TRBV3-1/TRBV3-2 ASSQEGGPNTGELF
NA TRBJ2-1 TRBV27 ASSTSTSGADEQF
once TRBJ2-7 TRBV3-1/TRBV3-2 ASSQGGQQY
NA TRBJ1-6 TRBV9 ASSSLTGGSQNSPLH
NA TRBJ2-1 TRBV5-6 ASSVSGGYSYNEQF
NA TRBJ2-1 TRBV12-5 ASGLVNWGGSYNEQF
NA TRBJ2-5 TRBV5-1 ASSLGQGAETQY
NA TRBJ2-1 TRBV3-1/TRBV3-2 ASSPRPSGANNEQF
few TRBJ2-1 TRBV7-2 ASSGMGGAGALSYNEQF
NA TRBJ2-2 TRBV5-5 ASSASGGANTGELF
NA TRBJ2-7 TRBV7-2 ASSSSAGGFYEQY
NA TRBJ1-2 TRBV10-3 AISGGGRETGYT
NA TRBJ1-1 TRBV27 ASSSPTGGRTEAF
NA TRBJ1-2 TRBV5-8 ASRATFDGYT
NA TRBJ1-2 TRBV6-5 ASSPGGNPYGYT
NA TRBJ2-3 TRBV4-1 ASSQDSLAGGQDTQY
once TRBJ2-2 TRBV7-7 ASSLAPRGTGELF
NA TRBJ2-7 TRBV13 ASSWTGMANEQY
NA TRBJ2-3 TRBV5-1 ASSLQGAEDTQY
NA TRBJ2-7 TRBV11-2 ASSFAGTQYEQY
NA TRBJ1-4 TRBV12-3/TRBV12-4 ASATGSNEKLF
NA TRBJ1-5 TRBV5-8 ASSWGTGNNQPQH
NA TRBJ1-1 TRBV5-4 ASSLDRGNTEAF
NA TRBJ1-1 TRBV3-1/TRBV3-2 ASSQAGTGEAF
NA TRBJ1-2 TRBV7-8 ASSQRNYGYT
NA TRBJ2-3 TRBV3-1/TRBV3-2 ASSQGTSWGTDTQY
NA TRBJ1-1 TRBV19 ASRPGVRDTEAF
NA TRBJ1-2 TRBV10-1 ASSPGTGNYGYT
once TRBJ1-6 TRBV19 ASTHRQGRSNSPLH